This T cell receptor (beta chain) was observed in a study of T cell changes during pregnancy in multiple sclerosis. Here immunoSEQ multiplex PCR was the method, and the copy in TCRdb shows in-frame clones only, minus some. Of 45,000 to 65,000 clones listed, about 90% are singletons. The CDR3 contains 14 residues. CDR1 is SGHRS, CDR2 YFSETQ, per germline. The junction had 5 bases not matched to a gene; V was cut back by 7 bases and J by 6 bases. V gene TRBV5-1 combines with J gene TRBJ1-4; TRBD1 agrees at 11 bases. This sequence originates from a female donor with multiple sclerosis, enrolled in a pregnancy study. The sequenced sample was CD4+ T cells from peripheral blood mononuclear cells, obtained in the third trimester of pregnancy. The CDR3 spells CASGTGGGDEKLFF. CDR3 DNA: TGCGCCAGCGGGACAGGGGGAGGAGATGAAAAACTGTTTTTT.